A selection of T cell receptor beta chains follows, all from one sample in a study of cytomegalovirus exposure and HLA in healthy donors. Assay used: immunoSEQ multiplex PCR; TCRdb lists only in-frame clones, some missing. The repertoire consists of 140,000 to 150,000 clones, with almost 80% occurring once and the leading ten covering approximately 6.9%. The sample was PBMCs. The receptors here all came from a middle-aged woman in good health and CMV-seropositive. Both conserved end residues are part of each CDR3. A D gene is named only where the DNA matches it firmly. Size is stated for part of the rows, as once, few or many counts, or as a class when the clone is expanded.

v_call	j_call	clone_size	d_call	cdr3_nt	cdr3_aa
TRBV19	TRBJ1-1	.	TRBD1	TGTGCCAGTACTGTCACAGGGGGCGGTGAAGCTTTCTTT	CASTVTGGGEAFF
TRBV2	TRBJ2-1	.	TRBD2	TGTGCCAGCAGTGAATTGGGCGGGGGGGCCTACAATGAGCAGTTCTTC	CASSELGGGAYNEQFF
TRBV7-9	TRBJ1-3	.	TRBD1	TGTGCCAGCAGCTCGGGACAGGGAGCCGGAAACACCATATATTTT	CASSSGQGAGNTIYF
TRBV7-9	TRBJ2-1	.	.	TGTTCCAGCAGCTTAAGCCCCAATGAGCAGTTCTTC	CSSSLSPNEQFF
TRBV7-2	TRBJ1-1	.	TRBD1	TGTGCCAGCAGCCGGCGGGACAGGGTCGACACTGAAGCTTTCTTT	CASSRRDRVDTEAFF
TRBV28	TRBJ2-7	few	TRBD2	TGTGCCAGCACCGGCGGGGGGCCGTGGGAGCAGTACTTC	CASTGGGPWEQYF
TRBV6-5	TRBJ1-6	.	.	TGTGCCAGCAGTTACAGTCCAGGGATAGGTTCACCCCTCCACTTT	CASSYSPGIGSPLHF
TRBV5-1	TRBJ2-7	.	.	TGCGCCAGCAGCTTTACCGGCAAAGGGGCCGAGCAGTACTTC	CASSFTGKGAEQYF
TRBV18	TRBJ1-6	.	.	TGTGCCAGCTCACGGGACTTCAATTCACCCCTCCACTTT	CASSRDFNSPLHF
TRBV19	TRBJ2-6	.	TRBD1	TGTGCCAGTAGCAGGGGGTTCCCCACTGGGGCCAACGTCCTGACTTTC	CASSRGFPTGANVLTF
TRBV5-1	TRBJ2-7	.	TRBD1	TGCGCCAGCAGCTTGGGAGGGGGCCCCTACGAGCAGTACTTC	CASSLGGGPYEQYF
TRBV19	TRBJ1-5	once	.	TGTGCCAGTAGTATAGTGGCCACATATAGCAATCAGCCCCAGCATTTT	CASSIVATYSNQPQHF
TRBV5-1	TRBJ2-7	.	.	TGCGCCAGCAGCTTGCGGCCAGGGACCTACGAGCAGTACTTC	CASSLRPGTYEQYF
TRBV29-1	TRBJ2-2	.	.	TGCAGCGTTGGGACAGCGAACACCGGGGAGCTGTTTTTT	CSVGTANTGELFF
TRBV2	TRBJ2-3	.	.	TGTGCCAGCAGTGACTATAGTTTGGATACGCAGTATTTT	CASSDYSLDTQYF
TRBV2	TRBJ2-3	.	TRBD2	TGTGCCAGCAGTGGCCCGAGCGGGGGGGCCTCTGATACGCAGTATTTT	CASSGPSGGASDTQYF
TRBV28	TRBJ1-2	once	TRBD1	TGTGCCAGCAGAGTAGGGGGCGTGGACTATGGCTACACCTTC	CASRVGGVDYGYTF
TRBV5-6	TRBJ1-2	few	TRBD1	TGTGCCAGCAGCTTTGGGCAGGGGGCGCGTGGCTACACCTTC	CASSFGQGARGYTF
TRBV2	TRBJ1-5	few	.	TGTGCCAGCAGCGGAGGGGTCATGAGCAATCAGCCCCAGCATTTT	CASSGGVMSNQPQHF
TRBV2	TRBJ2-1	.	TRBD1	TGTGCCAGCAGTAGGACAGGGGCGGGGGTTGAGCAGTTCTTC	CASSRTGAGVEQFF
TRBV2	TRBJ2-7	.	TRBD1	TGTGCCAGCAGCGAACCGGGGAAAGGACAGGGCTCTCTCTACGAGCAGTACTTC	CASSEPGKGQGSLYEQYF
TRBV6-5	TRBJ1-2	.	TRBD1	TGTGCCAGCAGACGACAGGGATACTCCTATGGCTACACCTTC	CASRRQGYSYGYTF
TRBV7-6	TRBJ2-3	.	TRBD1	TGTGCCAGCAGCTCTGCCTTCTTCGGACAGGGGGTTACAGATACGCAGTATTTT	CASSSAFFGQGVTDTQYF
TRBV6-1	TRBJ2-2	.	TRBD2	TGTGCCAGCAGAACTAGCGGGGGGGTGAGCGGGGAGCTGTTTTTT	CASRTSGGVSGELFF
TRBV2	TRBJ1-4	.	TRBD1	TGTGCCAGCAGGATCAGGGGGCTGGATAATGAAAAACTGTTTTTT	CASRIRGLDNEKLFF
TRBV19	TRBJ2-3	.	.	TGTGCCAGTAGTGCCCCCGGGAGCAGTGGCACAGATACGCAGTATTTT	CASSAPGSSGTDTQYF
TRBV7-2	TRBJ2-1	.	TRBD1	TGTGCCAGCAGCCAGGGACAGGGTCAAACTAGAGAGCAGTTCTTC	CASSQGQGQTREQFF
TRBV7-9	TRBJ2-2	few	TRBD2	TGTTCCAGCAGCTTAAGGGGAGGCCGGGACTACGACACCGGGGAGCTGTTTTTT	CSSSLRGGRDYDTGELFF
TRBV2	TRBJ2-7	.	TRBD1	TGTGCCAGCAGTGAGAGACAGGGCGTCTTCTCCTACGAGCAGTACTTC	CASSERQGVFSYEQYF
TRBV11-2	TRBJ2-7	.	TRBD1	TGTGCCAGCAGCCCCGGGAATTGGACAGGGGGCTCTTTGTACGAGCAGTACTTC	CASSPGNWTGGSLYEQYF
TRBV10-1	TRBJ2-5	.	.	TGCGCCAGCAGTGAAGGCACGGGGGGCCCAGAGACCCAGTACTTC	CASSEGTGGPETQYF
TRBV7-9	TRBJ2-7	.	.	TGTGCCAGCAGCTTAGCTGGGGGGAGCTACGAGCAGTACTTC	CASSLAGGSYEQYF
TRBV7-3	TRBJ2-1	.	.	TGTGCCAGCAGCCCGGGGGATGAGCAGTTCTTC	CASSPGDEQFF
TRBV7-9	TRBJ1-1	.	.	TGTTCCAGCAGCTTACTGGAGGTGAAAGCTTTCTTT	CSSSLLEVKAFF
TRBV5-1	TRBJ1-1	few	TRBD1	TGCGCCAGCAGCTCGGCACAGGGGGCGAACACTGAAGCTTTCTTT	CASSSAQGANTEAFF
TRBV7-9	TRBJ2-7	few	.	TGTTCCAGCAGCTACATGGGTTTAGGGGGGGATCCCTACGAGCAGTACTTC	CSSSYMGLGGDPYEQYF
TRBV5-4	TRBJ2-3	.	TRBD2	TGTGCCAGCAGCCCTGAGGGACTAGCGGGGCGAGATACGCAGTATTTT	CASSPEGLAGRDTQYF
TRBV7-9	TRBJ2-7	.	TRBD2	TGTGCCAGCAGCTTAGGGTCGGGGGGGGTCGACGAGCAGTACTTC	CASSLGSGGVDEQYF
TRBV5-4	TRBJ1-6	.	TRBD1	TGTGCCAGCAGCAGGGAGCCGGGACAGGGAAACTCACCCCTCCACTTT	CASSREPGQGNSPLHF
TRBV27	TRBJ1-1	.	.	TGTGCCAGCAGTTTATCTCGGGGGGGGTACACTGAAGCTTTCTTT	CASSLSRGGYTEAFF
TRBV28	TRBJ2-3	.	TRBD1	TGTGCCAGCAGTTCGAGACAGGGGAGCACAGATACGCAGTATTTT	CASSSRQGSTDTQYF
TRBV19	TRBJ1-2	.	TRBD1	TGTGCCAGTAGTATAGGACAGGGTGGCGGCTACACCTTC	CASSIGQGGGYTF
TRBV4-1	TRBJ2-1	.	TRBD2	TGCGCCAGCAGCTCCGGAATTTGGGCTAGCGGGGGGACCTACAATGAGCAGTTCTTC	CASSSGIWASGGTYNEQFF
TRBV2	TRBJ2-3	.	TRBD2	TGTGCCAGCAGTCCTAGCGGGGGGGGTGATACGCAGTATTTT	CASSPSGGGDTQYF
TRBV5-1	TRBJ1-6	.	TRBD1	TGCGCCAGCATGACAGGGGGCCGAACTGATTCACCCCTCCACTTT	CASMTGGRTDSPLHF
TRBV9	TRBJ2-7	.	.	TGTGCCAGCAGCGTAGGGGCCCTGGATTACGAGCAGTACTTC	CASSVGALDYEQYF
TRBV27	TRBJ2-5	.	.	TGTGCCAGCAGTTTACGAGGGAGAGGAGAGACCCAGTACTTC	CASSLRGRGETQYF